This T cell receptor beta chain was recovered during a study of shared clonotypes between healthy human individuals (dated by TCRdb to the early 2020s). Turning to the overall study: A few men and two women, aged 18 to 49 years, made up the cohort. For each donor, CD4 naive and CD4 memory were each given three plates, CD8 naive was given two plates, and CD8 memory was given one plate. To estimate repertoire size and how much clonotype sharing occurs between individuals, the study deeply sequenced the blood TCR repertoires of 4 to 6 healthy adults. Libraries were prepared and TCR repertoires were sequenced by different laboratories using diverse techniques, in order to increase sequencing depth and limit assay-specific biases. Leukapheresis yielded between about 0.85 and 9 billion PBMCs per donor.

For the CD8 naive samples, CD45RO-negative cells were positively selected for CCR7, yielding a CD45RA+CCR7+ population from which TemRA cells were excluded. Donors were healthy HIV-negative adults with no recently reported acute infections or vaccinations. Only Caucasian adults living in Nashville, Tennessee, USA were represented among the donors. Blood was obtained by leukapheresis, after which PBMCs were separated by Ficoll-Histopaque density gradient centrifugation and cryopreserved in liquid nitrogen vapor phase. Analytical flow cytometry was used to check the purity and quantity of each magnetically sorted T cell population. Genomic DNA was isolated from every sorted fraction and measured by UV absorbance on a Nanodrop 2000c. In the case of this clone: Its antigen remains undetermined. No per-base quality is available; no much larger clone lies one base away.

Using the deep immunoSEQ assay, multiplex PCR amplified TCR CDR3 regions from genomic DNA. For each cell subset, the extracted genomic DNA was distributed evenly across all wells of several immunoSEQ 96-well plates, and each plate served as one replicate. For sorted subsets, each replicate PCR was loaded with about 200 ng genomic DNA, equivalent to 30,000 or so T cell genomes. The purified libraries were quantified using a Qubit 3.0 fluorometer, sized with a Bioanalyzer 2100, and then quantified again using the KAPA Library Quantification kit. A separate single-read 150-cycle Illumina NextSeq 550 flow cell was used to sequence each immunoSEQ 96-well plate. The original methods were these. The immunoSEQ output contained only junctional sequences without quality scores, so filtering could not match that applied to full-length reads. Sequences were annotated with PyIR, a Python wrapper for IgBLAST v1.9, using IMGT germline references to assign V/J genes and CDR3. Reads were removed for weak V/J assignments (E-value above 1e-6), missing CDR3, stop codons, out-of-frame junctions, or ambiguous translated residues. V3J clonotypes were defined as sequences sharing an identical inferred V gene, J gene, and CDR3 amino acid sequence. Percentage overlap between repertoires was calculated by dividing the number of shared unique clonotypes by the size of the smaller repertoire. Repertoire richness was assessed with RTK rarefaction, the Chao1 estimator, and Recon v2.1 estimates of unobserved clonotypes. Generation probabilities for all TCRbeta clonotypes obtained by the gDNA method from a few donors were computed using OLGA. The immuneACCESS repertoire file appears here via TCRdb, limited to in-frame rearrangements. These files lack a portion of the clones; in checked studies, under half of the deficit traces to unresolved V genes, and the cause of the others is not known. That table furnishes V, J and clone size, whereas the DNA furnished D and trimming. The sample data list 2 million to 2.5 million clones, and roughly 91% of these were observed just once. Over 1.5% of the sample rests with the top ten.

Overall study outcomes, separate from this receptor: Clonotypes shared by all four sorted-subset donors showed higher generation probabilities than non-shared clonotypes. Rarefaction of sorted-subset datasets indicated incomplete sequencing despite the large sequencing depth. When four donors were compared, the shared fraction of clonotypes was around 5% for naive CD4, around 4% for naive CD8, more than 2% for memory CD4, and 0.4% for memory CD8. Naive subsets generally had larger estimated clonotype richness than memory subsets did. Pairwise subsampling indicated that sequencing depth was expected to affect the degree of clonotype sharing among donors. The small number of donors limited the genetic and exposure-history diversity represented. Sampling was limited to blood, and TCR repertoires in tissue likely differ from TCR repertoires in blood.

At the junction V is shortened by 10 bases and J by 2 bases, with 15 bases in between. Counted from cysteine to phenylalanine, this CDR3 has 13 amino acids. The CDR3 DNA has 39 bases and is translated from base 1. Material for sequencing was naive CD8+ T cells from PBMCs. Sample cell subset or site, as interpreted from the label and publication: CD45RA+CCR7+. The receptor's source is a man younger than 35 in good health. Some clones in this sample may be carry-over from other donors' samples. The rearrangement combines TRBV23-1 with TRBJ2-7; D gene: possibly TRBD2, on 5 matching bases. TRBV23-1 is an open reading frame, and its role is uncertain. The CDR3 region reads CATTFRDTYEQYF. The nucleotide sequence is given as TGCGCCACCACTTTCCGGGATACCTACGAGCAGTACTTC.